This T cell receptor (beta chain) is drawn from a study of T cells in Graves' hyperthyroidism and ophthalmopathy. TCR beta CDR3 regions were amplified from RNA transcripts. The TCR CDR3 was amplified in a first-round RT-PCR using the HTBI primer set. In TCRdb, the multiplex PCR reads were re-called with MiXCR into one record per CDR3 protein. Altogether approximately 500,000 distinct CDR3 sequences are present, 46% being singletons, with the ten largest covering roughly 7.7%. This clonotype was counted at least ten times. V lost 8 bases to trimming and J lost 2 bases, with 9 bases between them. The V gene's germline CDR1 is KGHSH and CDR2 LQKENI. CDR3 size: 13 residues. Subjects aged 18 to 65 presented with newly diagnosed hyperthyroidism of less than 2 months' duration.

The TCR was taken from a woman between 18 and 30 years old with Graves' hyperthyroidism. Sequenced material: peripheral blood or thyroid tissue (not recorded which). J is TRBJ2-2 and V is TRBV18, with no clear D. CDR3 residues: CASSPPNTGELFF. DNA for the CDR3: TGTGCCAGCAGTCCCCCCAACACCGGGGAGCTGTTTTTT.